This T cell receptor beta chain was obtained from a study of radiation and T cells in renal cell carcinoma. Study-level information: Nephrectomy followed 15 Gy stereotactic body radiation by 4 weeks.

As to time point: blood 2 weeks post-SBRT. The treatment here: 15 Gy SBRT to primary tumor, nephrectomy 4 weeks later. Clear cell pathology was present in this patient's renal cell carcinoma. Produced via immunoSEQ multiplex PCR; TCRdb's table is partial and in-frame only. The table lists roughly 150,000 clones, 87% of them singletons. The receptor's source is a woman aged 45-60 years with renal cell carcinoma. The sample was blood, taken from a patient whose treatment included radiotherapy and nephrectomy.

The CDR3 coding sequence is TGCGCCAGCAGCCAAGACTATTCACAGCAGGGTACTGAAGCTTTCTTT. This encodes CASSQDYSQQGTEAFF. V is TRBV4-1 and J is TRBJ1-1; D perhaps matches TRBD1 (5 bases). There are 16 residues in the CDR3. The V end lost 0 bases, the J end lost 5 bases, and 16 bases lay between the germline ends. Germline V lookup: CDR1 MGHRA, CDR2 YSYEKL.